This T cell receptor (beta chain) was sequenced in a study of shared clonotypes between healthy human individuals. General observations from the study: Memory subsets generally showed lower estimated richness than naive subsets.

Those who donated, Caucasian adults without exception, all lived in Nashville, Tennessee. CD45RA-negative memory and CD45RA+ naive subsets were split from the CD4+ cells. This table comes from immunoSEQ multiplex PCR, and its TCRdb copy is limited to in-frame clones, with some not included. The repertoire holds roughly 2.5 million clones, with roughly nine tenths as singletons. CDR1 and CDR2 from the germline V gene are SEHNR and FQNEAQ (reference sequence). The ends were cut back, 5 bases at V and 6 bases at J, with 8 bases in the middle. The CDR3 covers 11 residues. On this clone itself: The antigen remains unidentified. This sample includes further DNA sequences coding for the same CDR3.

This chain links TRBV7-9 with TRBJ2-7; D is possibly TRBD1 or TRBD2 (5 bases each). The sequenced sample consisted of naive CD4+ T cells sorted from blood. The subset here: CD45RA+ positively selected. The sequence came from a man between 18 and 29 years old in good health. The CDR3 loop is CASSLGVEQYF. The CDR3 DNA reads TGTGCCAGCAGCCTGGGGGTCGAGCAGTACTTC.